This T cell receptor beta chain is drawn from a study of beta chain features in type 1 diabetes (dated by TCRdb to the late 2010s). Turning to the overall study: Patients and healthy donors did not differ in mean age, gender distribution, total cell number or subset yield. A total of under 120,000,000 sorted cells were examined across all samples, and RNA yield correlated strongly with the number of cells per subset. In the study, recently diagnosed type 1 diabetes patients and matched healthy donors were compared on the TCRB repertoires of their sorted circulating CD4+ T cell subsets. Naive and central memory subsets were obtained from all 30 or so donors, but regulatory and stem cell-like memory subsets were isolated from only 8 patients and roughly eight healthy donors.

A remark on this clone: It lacks a known antigen. The input lacks base qualities; no much larger clone sits a single base away.

On the study overall, not on this receptor specifically: Naive, central memory and regulatory TCRB repertoires appeared to be more similar among patients than among healthy donors. A moderate but significant shortening of TCRB CDR3 length was observed in type 1 diabetes patients in all four CD4+ subsets. Because cDNA rather than genomic DNA was sequenced, highly expressing activated cells could have been over-represented, although no difference in activation and CD3 levels was found between groups. HLA sub-analyses involved small numbers of individuals, so any influence of HLA type on TCRB rearrangement remained unresolved. Patients with type 1 diabetes made fewer insertions and deleted more nucleotides at VDJ recombination sites, implying thymic rearrangement abnormalities. Shorter templates might have been favored by PCR, but patient and control samples were amplified and corrected together, so both groups would have been affected equally by any skew.

Each donor gave one peripheral blood draw, averaging approximately 120 mL, which was collected into heparinised tubes. A BD FACSAria II and a panel including CD45RO, CCR7, CD25, CD127, CD95 and CD27 were used to sort naive, central memory, regulatory and stem cell-like memory CD4+ T cells. All sorted populations exceeded 95% purity. PBMCs were isolated immediately by Lymphoprep density gradient centrifugation and stained directly without culture. To minimize batch effects, samples were stained and sorted in pairs, one healthy donor with one patient per experiment. The entire isolated RNA was reverse transcribed using the High Capacity cDNA Reverse Transcription Kit, and thus expressed TCRB transcripts were sequenced. Deep immunoSEQ sequencing was performed on naive, central memory and regulatory T cell samples, with an average of about 4 million total reads per sample. After sorted cells were lysed in RLT buffer, RNA was extracted with DNase-treated RNeasy Micro or Mini kits, with the choice depending on cell number. To prevent cross-contamination, each cell subset was processed individually, whereas patient and healthy donor samples were processed jointly. Using the immunoSEQ multiplex PCR, TCRB sequences were amplified from cDNA into 87-bp fragments spanning the CDR3 region. Sequencing of the amplicons was performed on the Illumina HiSeq platform. The authors' pipeline ran thus. Synthetic template baselines were used to correct PCR bias computationally, reads within Hamming distance 2 were collapsed, and singletons that could not be merged were discarded. Reads were aligned against IMGT to assign V, D and J genes, CDR3 length and insertions or deletions at six rearrangement sites. Clonotype counts were normalized to sorted cell number within each subset before computing true diversity and Gini coefficients with the tcR R package. Repertoire sharing was quantified using the overlap coefficient calculated on TCRB nucleotide sequences. As a proxy for the pre-selection repertoire, out-of-frame TCRB sequences from naive cells were analyzed. The table comes from immuneACCESS by way of TCRdb, which keeps in-frame sequences with V and J called. Part of the clones is missing from these tables; in studies checked, under half for an unresolved V gene and the rest for unknown reasons. The V and J calls and clone size were taken over from that table, and D and trimming were inferred from the DNA. A total of approximately 160,000 clones appear in this sample, roughly 60% of them only once. The ten largest make up 0.08% to 0.095% of the sample.

Trimming removed 0 bases from V and 7 bases from J, leaving 22 bases between the germline ends. CDR1 SGHRS and CDR2 YFSETQ were looked up in the germline V gene. From its cysteine to its phenylalanine, the CDR3 spans 17 amino acids. Of all the DNA, just the CDR3 is kept, 51 bases in frame from base 1. The specimen was naive CD4+ T cells from blood. The cell subset or site label of this sample denotes: true naive CD4+ T cells. The source of this sequence is a man younger than 45 with type 1 diabetes. Here the chain combines TRBV5-1 and TRBJ2-5; TRBD1 is a possible D gene, resting on 5 matching bases. The CDR3 protein is CASSLASPPQGTGTQYF. The DNA sequence reads TGCGCCAGCAGCTTGGCCTCACCCCCCCAGGGCACGGGGACCCAGTACTTC. Reference TRBV5-1 and TRBJ2-5 proteins supply the regions before and after the CDR3; the full variable domain is: KAGVTQTPRYLIKTRGQQVTLSCSPISGHRSVSWYQQTPGQGLQFLFEYFSETQRNKGNFPGRFSGRQFSNSRSEMNVSTLELGDSALYLCASSLASPPQGTGTQYFGPGTRLLVL.